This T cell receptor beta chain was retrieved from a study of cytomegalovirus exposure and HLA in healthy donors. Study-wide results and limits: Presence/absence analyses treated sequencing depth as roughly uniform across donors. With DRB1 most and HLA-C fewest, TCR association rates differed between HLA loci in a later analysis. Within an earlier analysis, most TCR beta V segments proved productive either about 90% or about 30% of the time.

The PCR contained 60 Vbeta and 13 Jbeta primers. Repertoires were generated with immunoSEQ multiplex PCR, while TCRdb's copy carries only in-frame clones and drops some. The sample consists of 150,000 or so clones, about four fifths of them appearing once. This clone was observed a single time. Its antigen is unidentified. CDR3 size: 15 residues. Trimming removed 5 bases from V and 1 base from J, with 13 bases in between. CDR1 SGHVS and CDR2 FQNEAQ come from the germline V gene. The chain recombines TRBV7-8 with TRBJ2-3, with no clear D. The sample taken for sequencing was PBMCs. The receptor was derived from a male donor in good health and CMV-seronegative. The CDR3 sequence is CASSPLRVGTDTQYF. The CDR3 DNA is TGTGCCAGCAGCCCGTTACGGGTCGGCACAGATACGCAGTATTTT.